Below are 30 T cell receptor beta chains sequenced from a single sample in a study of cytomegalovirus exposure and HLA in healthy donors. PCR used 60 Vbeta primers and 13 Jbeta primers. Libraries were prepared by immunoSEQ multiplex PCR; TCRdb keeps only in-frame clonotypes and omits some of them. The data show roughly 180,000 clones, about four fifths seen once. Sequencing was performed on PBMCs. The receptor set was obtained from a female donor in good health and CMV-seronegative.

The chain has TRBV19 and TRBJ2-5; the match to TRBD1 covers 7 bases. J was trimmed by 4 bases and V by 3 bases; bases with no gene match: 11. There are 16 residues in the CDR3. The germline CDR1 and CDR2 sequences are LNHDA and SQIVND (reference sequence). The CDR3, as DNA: TGTGCCAGTAGTATGGAAGGGACAGTTCGGACAGAGACCCAGTACTTC. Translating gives CASSMEGTVRTETQYF.

The CDR3 loop is CASSSGDRRNYEQYF. In nucleotides, the CDR3 is TGTGCCAGCAGTTCGGGGGACAGGAGGAACTACGAGCAGTACTTC. V gene TRBV6-5 combines with J gene TRBJ2-7; 8 bases fit TRBD1. Germline loops: CDR1 MNHEY, CDR2 SVGAGI. J lost 3 bases, V lost 4 bases, and 8 bases had no gene match. The CDR3 is 15 amino acids.

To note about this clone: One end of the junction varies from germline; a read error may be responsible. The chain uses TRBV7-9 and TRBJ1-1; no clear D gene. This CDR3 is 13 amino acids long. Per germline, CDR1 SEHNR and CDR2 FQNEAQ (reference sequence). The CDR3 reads CSSSLSVNTEAFF. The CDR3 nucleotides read TGTTCCAGCAGCTTGTCGGTCAACACTGAAGCTTTCTTT. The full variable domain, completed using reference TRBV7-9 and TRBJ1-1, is DTGVSQNPRHKITKRGQNVTFRCDPISEHNRLYWYRQTLGQGPEFLTYFQNEAQLEKSRLLSDRFSAERPKGSFSTLEIQRTEQGDSAMYLCSSSLSVNTEAFFGQGTRLTVV.

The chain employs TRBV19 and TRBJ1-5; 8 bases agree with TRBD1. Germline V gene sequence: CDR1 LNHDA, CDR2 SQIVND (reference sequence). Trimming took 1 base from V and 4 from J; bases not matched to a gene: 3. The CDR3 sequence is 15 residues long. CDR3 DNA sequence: TGTGCCAGTAGTATAGGACAGGGGTTGAATCAGCCCCAGCATTTT. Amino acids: CASSIGQGLNQPQHF. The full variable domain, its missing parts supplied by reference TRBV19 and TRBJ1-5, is DGGITQSPKYLFRKEGQNVTLSCEQNLNHDAMYWYRQDPGQGLRLIYYSQIVNDFQKGDIAEGYSVSREKKESFPLTVTSAQKNPTAFYLCASSIGQGLNQPQHFGDGTRLSIL.

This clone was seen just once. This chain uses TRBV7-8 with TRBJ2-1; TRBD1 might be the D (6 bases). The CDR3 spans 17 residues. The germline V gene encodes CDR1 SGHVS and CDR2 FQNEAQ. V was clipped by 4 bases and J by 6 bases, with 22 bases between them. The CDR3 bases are TGTGCCAGCAGCTCCTCCCCCGGGACAAGGCTCCTCAATGAGCAGTTCTTC. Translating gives CASSSSPGTRLLNEQFF.

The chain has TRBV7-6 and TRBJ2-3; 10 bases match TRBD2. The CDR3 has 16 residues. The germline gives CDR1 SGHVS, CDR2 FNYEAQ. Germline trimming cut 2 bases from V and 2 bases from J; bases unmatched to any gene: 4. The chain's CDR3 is CASSLTSGTNTDTQYF. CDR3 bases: TGTGCCAGCAGCTTAACTAGCGGGACAAACACAGATACGCAGTATTTT.

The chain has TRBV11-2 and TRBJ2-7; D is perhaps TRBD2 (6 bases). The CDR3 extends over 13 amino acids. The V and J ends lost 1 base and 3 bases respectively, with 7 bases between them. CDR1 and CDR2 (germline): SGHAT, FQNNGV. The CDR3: CASSLAGVYEQYF. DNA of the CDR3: TGTGCCAGCAGCTTAGCGGGGGTCTACGAGCAGTACTTC.

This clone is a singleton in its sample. This CDR3 is CASSLPGTDTQYF. DNA for the CDR3: TGTGCCAGCAGCTTGCCCGGGACAGATACGCAGTATTTT. The rearrangement links TRBV9 to TRBJ2-3; no clear D gene. CDR3 length: 13 amino acids. V was trimmed by 4 bases and J by 3 bases, leaving 9 bases between them. Germline lookup yields CDR1 SGDLS and CDR2 YYNGEE.

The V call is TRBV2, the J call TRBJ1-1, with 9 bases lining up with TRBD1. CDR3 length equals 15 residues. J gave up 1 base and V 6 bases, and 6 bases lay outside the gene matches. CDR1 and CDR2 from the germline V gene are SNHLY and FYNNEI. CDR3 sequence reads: CASSARGQGNTEAFF. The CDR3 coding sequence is TGTGCCAGCAGCGCCAGGGGACAGGGGAACACTGAAGCTTTCTTT.

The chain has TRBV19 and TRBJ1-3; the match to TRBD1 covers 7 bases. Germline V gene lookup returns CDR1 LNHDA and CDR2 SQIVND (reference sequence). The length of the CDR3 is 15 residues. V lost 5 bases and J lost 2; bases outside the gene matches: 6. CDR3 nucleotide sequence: TGTGCCAGTAGTGCCGACAGGGTCCCTGGAAACACCATATATTTT. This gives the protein CASSADRVPGNTIYF.

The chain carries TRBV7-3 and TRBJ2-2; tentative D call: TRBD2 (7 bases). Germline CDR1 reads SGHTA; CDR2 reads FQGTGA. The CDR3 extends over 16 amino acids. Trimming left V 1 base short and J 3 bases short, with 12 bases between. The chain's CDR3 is CASSLIGGADTGELFF. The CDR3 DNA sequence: TGTGCCAGCAGCTTAATAGGGGGGGCGGACACCGGGGAGCTGTTTTTT.

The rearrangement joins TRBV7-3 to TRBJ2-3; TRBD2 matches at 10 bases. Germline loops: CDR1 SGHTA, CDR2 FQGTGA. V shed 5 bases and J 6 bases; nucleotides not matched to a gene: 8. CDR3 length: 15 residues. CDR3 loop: CASSPSLAGVDTQYF. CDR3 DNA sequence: TGTGCCAGCAGCCCGTCTCTAGCGGGGGTTGATACGCAGTATTTT.

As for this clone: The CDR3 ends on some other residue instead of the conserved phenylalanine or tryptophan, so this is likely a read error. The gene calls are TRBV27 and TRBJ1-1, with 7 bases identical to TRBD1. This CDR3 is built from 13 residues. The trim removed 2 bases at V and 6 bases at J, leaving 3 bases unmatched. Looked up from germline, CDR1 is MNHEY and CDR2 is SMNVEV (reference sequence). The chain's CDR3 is CASSLETGSEAFL. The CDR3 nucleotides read TGTGCCAGCAGTTTAGAGACAGGGTCTGAAGCTTTCCTT.

The CDR3 loop is CASSPLAGVDNEQFF. The CDR3 bases are TGTGCCAGCAGCCCGCTAGCGGGGGTGGACAATGAGCAGTTCTTC. The chain uses TRBV25-1 and TRBJ2-1, with 10 nucleotides matching TRBD2. Losses at the gene ends were 6 bases for V and 5 bases for J; bases not matched to a gene: 7. Germline V gene data show CDR1 as MGHDK and CDR2 as SYGVNS. This CDR3 comprises 15 residues.

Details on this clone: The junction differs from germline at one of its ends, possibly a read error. DNA for the CDR3: TGTTCCAGCAGCTTATCCAGTGGTAGGTGGGAGGGGGGATACAATGAGCAGTTCTTC. Protein sequence: CSSSLSSGRWEGGYNEQFF. V and J are TRBV7-9 and TRBJ2-1, with D possibly being TRBD2 (7 bases). This CDR3 contains 19 residues. Germline CDR1 and CDR2: SEHNR and FQNEAQ (reference sequence).

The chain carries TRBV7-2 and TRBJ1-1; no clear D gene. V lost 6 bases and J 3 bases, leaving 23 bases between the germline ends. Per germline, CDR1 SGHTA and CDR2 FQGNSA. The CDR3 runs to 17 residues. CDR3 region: CASSYGRRGGGDTEAFF. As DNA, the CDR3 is TGTGCCAGCAGTTACGGCAGGCGGGGAGGTGGGGACACTGAAGCTTTCTTT.

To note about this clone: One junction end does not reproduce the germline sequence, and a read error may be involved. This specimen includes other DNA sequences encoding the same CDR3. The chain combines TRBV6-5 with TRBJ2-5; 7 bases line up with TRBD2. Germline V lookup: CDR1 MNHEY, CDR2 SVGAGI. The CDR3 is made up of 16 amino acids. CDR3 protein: CASSYSGREYQETQYF. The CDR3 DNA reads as TGTGCTAGCAGTTACTCTGGGAGGGAGTACCAAGAGACCCAGTACTTC.

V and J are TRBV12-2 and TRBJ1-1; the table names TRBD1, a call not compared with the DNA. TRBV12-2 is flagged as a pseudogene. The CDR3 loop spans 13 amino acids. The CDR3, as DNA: TGTGCAAGTCGCCTCAGGGTTTGCACTGAAGCTTTCTTT. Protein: CASRLRVCTEAFF.

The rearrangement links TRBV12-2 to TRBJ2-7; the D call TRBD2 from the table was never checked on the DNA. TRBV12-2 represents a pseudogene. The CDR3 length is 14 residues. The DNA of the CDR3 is TGTGCAAGTCGCATAGAACTACCCTCCTACGAGCAGTACTTC. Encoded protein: CASRIELPSYEQYF.

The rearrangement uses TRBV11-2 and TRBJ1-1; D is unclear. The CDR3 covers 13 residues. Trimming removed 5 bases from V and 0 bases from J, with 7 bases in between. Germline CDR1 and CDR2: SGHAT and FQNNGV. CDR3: CASSSGVNTEAFF. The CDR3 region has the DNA TGTGCCAGCAGCAGCGGGGTGAACACTGAAGCTTTCTTT.

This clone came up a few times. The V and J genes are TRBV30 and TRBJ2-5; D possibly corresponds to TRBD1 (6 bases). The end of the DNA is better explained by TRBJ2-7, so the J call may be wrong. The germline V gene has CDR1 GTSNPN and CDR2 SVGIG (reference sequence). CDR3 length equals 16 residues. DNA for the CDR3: TGTGCCTGGAGTGTATTATGGACAGATAAGTCCTACGAGCAGTACTTC. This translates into CAWSVLWTDKSYEQYF.

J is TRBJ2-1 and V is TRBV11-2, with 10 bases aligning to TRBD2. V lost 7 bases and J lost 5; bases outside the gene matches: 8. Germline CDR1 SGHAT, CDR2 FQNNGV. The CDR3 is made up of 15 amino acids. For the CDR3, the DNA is TGTGCCAGCACCCTGGGACTAGCGTATCACAATGAGCAGTTCTTC. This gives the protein CASTLGLAYHNEQFF.

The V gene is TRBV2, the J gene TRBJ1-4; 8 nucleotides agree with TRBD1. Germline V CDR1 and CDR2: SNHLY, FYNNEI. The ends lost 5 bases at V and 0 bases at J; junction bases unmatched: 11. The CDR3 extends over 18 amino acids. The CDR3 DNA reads TGTGCCAGCAGTAAAATGGGACAGGTAGTCGCAACTAATGAAAAACTGTTTTTT. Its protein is CASSKMGQVVATNEKLFF.

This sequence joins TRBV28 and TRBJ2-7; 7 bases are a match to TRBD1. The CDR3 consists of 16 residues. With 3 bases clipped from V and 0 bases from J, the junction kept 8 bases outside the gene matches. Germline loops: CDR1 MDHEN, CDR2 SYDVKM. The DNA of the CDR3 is TGTGCCAGCAGTTTGGAAGTGGGGACAGACTCCTACGAGCAGTACTTC. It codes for CASSLEVGTDSYEQYF.

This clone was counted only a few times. In DNA form, the CDR3 reads TGTGCCAGCAGCTTAAACTGGGCAGGATATGCAACTAATGAAAAACTGTTTTTT. Residues: CASSLNWAGYATNEKLFF. This chain links TRBV7-9 with TRBJ1-4, with D hard to call. The germline V gene has CDR1 SEHNR and CDR2 FQNEAQ (reference sequence). Deletions cut 2 bases from V and 0 bases from J, with 16 bases between. The CDR3 contains 18 residues. Supplemented by reference TRBV7-9 and TRBJ1-4, the full variable domain reads DTGVSQNPRHKITKRGQNVTFRCDPISEHNRLYWYRQTLGQGPEFLTYFQNEAQLEKSRLLSDRFSAERPKGSFSTLEIQRTEQGDSAMYLCASSLNWAGYATNEKLFFGSGTQLSVL.

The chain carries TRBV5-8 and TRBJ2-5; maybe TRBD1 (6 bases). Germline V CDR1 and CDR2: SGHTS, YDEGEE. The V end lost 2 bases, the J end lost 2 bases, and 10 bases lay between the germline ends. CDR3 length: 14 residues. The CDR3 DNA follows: TGTGCCAGCAGCTTACCTGGACAGCAAGAGACCCAGTACTTC. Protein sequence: CASSLPGQQETQYF.

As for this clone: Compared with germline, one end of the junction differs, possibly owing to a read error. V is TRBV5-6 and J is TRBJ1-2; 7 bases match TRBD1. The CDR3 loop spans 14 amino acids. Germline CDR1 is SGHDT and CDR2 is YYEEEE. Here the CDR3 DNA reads TGTGCCAGCGGCTTGGACACAGGGGATATAGGCTACACCTTC. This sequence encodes CASGLDTGDIGYTF.

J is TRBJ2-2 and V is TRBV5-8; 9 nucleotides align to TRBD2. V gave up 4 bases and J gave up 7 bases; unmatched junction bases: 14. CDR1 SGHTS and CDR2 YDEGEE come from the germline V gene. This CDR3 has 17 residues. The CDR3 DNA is TGTGCCAGCAGCGAAAGACTAGCGGAGAACCGATTCGGGGAGCTGTTTTTT. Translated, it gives CASSERLAENRFGELFF.

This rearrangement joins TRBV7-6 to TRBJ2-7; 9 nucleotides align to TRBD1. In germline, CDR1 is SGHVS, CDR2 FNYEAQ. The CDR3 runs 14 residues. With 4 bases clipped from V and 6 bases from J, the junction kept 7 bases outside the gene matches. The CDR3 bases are TGTGCCAGCAGCTCGGGACAGGGTCTTCTCGAGCAGTACTTC. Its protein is CASSSGQGLLEQYF.

Written as DNA, the CDR3 is TGTGCCAGCAGCCAAGCCTTACACCGGGAGGGGCGGGAGTACGAGCAGTACTTC. This translates into CASSQALHREGREYEQYF. The V and J genes are TRBV4-2 and TRBJ2-7; 8 nucleotides agree with TRBD2. V lost 1 base, J lost 4 bases, and 15 bases stayed unmatched. The CDR3 extends over 18 amino acids. From germline, CDR1 is LGHNA and CDR2 YNFKEQ.